The sequence of this TCR beta chain was determined in a study of T-cell memory formation after mild COVID-19. This clonotype came up a few times. V lost 4 bases and J lost 1, with 19 bases in between. This CDR3 has 17 amino acids. MiXCR was run by TCRdb on the 5' RACE reads, yielding one entry per CDR3 protein. The sample lists about 470,000 distinct CDR3 sequences; 18% were seen once. The genes are TRBV12-3 or TRBV12-4 and TRBJ1-1, with D maybe TRBD1 (5 bases). The source material was PBMCs or a T cell subset sorted from them (not recorded which). The clonotype originates from an adult woman who had mild COVID-19 (a few samples of this study predate the infection). Cell type and time point are not known. The CDR3 protein is CASSSPAGGGTNTEAFF. The CDR3 DNA sequence: TGTGCCAGCAGTTCCCCAGCGGGGGGGGGTACGAACACTGAAGCTTTCTTT.